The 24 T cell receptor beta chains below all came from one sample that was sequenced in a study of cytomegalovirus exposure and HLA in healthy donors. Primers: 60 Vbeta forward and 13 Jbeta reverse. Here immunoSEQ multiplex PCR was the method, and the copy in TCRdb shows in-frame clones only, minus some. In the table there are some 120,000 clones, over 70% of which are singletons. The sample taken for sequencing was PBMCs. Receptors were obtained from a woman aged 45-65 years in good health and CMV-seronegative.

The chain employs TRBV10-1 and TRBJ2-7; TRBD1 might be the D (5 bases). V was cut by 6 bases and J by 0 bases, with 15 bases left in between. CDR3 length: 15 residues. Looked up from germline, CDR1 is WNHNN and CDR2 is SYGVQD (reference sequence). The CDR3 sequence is CASRQALSSSYEQYF. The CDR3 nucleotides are TGCGCCAGCAGACAGGCCCTAAGTAGCTCCTACGAGCAGTACTTC.

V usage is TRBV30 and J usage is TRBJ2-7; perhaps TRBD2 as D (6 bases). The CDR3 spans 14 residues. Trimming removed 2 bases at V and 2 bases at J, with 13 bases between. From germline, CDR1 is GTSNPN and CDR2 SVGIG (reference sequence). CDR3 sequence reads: CAWSRGTGAYEQYF. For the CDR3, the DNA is TGTGCCTGGAGTCGAGGGACGGGAGCCTACGAGCAGTACTTC.

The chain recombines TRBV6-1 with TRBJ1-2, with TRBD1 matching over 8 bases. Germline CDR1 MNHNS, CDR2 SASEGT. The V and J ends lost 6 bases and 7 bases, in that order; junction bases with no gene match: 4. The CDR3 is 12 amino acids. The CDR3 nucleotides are TGTGCCAGCAGGGGGACAGGTGTTGGCTACACCTTC. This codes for CASRGTGVGYTF.

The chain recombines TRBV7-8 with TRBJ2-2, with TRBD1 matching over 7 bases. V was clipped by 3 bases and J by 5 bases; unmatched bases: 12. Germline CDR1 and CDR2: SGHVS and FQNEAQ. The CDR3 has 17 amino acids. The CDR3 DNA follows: TGTGCCAGCAGCTTCGACAGGACAGGCTCCTCGACCGGGGAGCTGTTTTTT. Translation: CASSFDRTGSSTGELFF.

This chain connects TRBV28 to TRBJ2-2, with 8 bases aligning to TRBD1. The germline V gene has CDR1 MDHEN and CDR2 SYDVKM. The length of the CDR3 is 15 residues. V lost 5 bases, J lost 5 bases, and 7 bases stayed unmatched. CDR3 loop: CASSNDRGRTGELFF. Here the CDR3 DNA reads TGTGCCAGCAGTAATGACAGGGGTCGGACCGGGGAGCTGTTTTTT.

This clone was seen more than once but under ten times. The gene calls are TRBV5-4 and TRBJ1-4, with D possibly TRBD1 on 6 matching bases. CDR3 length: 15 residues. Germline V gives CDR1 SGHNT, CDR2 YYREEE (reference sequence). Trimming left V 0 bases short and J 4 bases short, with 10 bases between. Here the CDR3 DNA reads TGTGCCAGCAGCTTGGCGGCAGGGGTTAATGAAAAACTGTTTTTT. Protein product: CASSLAAGVNEKLFF.

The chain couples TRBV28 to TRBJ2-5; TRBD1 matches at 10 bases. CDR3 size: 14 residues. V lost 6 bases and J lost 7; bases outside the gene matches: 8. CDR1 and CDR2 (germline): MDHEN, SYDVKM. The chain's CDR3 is CASSRQGAGGTQYF. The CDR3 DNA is TGTGCCAGCAGCAGACAGGGGGCCGGGGGGACCCAGTACTTC.

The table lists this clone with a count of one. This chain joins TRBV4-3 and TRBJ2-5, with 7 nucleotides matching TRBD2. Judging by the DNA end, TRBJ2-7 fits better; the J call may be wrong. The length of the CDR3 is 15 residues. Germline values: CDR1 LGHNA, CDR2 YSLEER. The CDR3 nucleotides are TGCGCCAGCAGCCAAGATGCGGGAGTCATCGACGAGCAGTACTTC. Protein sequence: CASSQDAGVIDEQYF.

The CDR3 reads CSVEERTSYNEQFF. The CDR3 nucleotides are TGCAGCGTTGAAGAAAGGACATCCTACAATGAGCAGTTCTTC. The gene calls are TRBV29-1 and TRBJ2-1; D perhaps matches TRBD1 (5 bases). The germline CDR1 and CDR2 sequences are SQVTM and ANQGSEA. Trimming stripped 0 bases from V and 1 base from J, with 7 bases between. The CDR3 covers 14 residues.

The DNA for the CDR3 is TGTGCCAGCAGCTTAGCCGATAGCGGGAGCCAAGGCGGTGAGCAGTTCTTC. It yields the protein CASSLADSGSQGGEQFF. V usage is TRBV7-3 and J usage is TRBJ2-1, with 9 bases lining up with TRBD2. The CDR3 totals 17 residues. Trimming took 2 bases from V and 9 from J; bases not matched to a gene: 14. Germline loops: CDR1 SGHTA, CDR2 FQGTGA.

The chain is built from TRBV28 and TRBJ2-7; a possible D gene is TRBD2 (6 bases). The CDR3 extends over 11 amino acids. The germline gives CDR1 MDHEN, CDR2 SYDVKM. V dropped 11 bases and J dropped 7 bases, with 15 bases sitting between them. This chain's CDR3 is CAAREAREQYF. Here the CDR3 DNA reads TGTGCCGCTAGGGAGGCGCGTGAGCAGTACTTC.

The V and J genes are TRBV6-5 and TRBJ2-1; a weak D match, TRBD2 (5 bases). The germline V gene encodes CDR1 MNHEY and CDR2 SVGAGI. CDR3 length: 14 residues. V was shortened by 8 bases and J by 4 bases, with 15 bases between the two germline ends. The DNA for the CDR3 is TGTGCCAGCCGGACGGCGGGCCTTTACAATGAGCAGTTCTTC. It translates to CASRTAGLYNEQFF.

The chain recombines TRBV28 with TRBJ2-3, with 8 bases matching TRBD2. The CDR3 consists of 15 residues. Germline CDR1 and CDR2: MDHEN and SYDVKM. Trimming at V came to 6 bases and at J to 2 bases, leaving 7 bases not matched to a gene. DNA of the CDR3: TGTGCCAGCAGCCCCACTAGCGGTTACACAGATACGCAGTATTTT. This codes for CASSPTSGYTDTQYF.

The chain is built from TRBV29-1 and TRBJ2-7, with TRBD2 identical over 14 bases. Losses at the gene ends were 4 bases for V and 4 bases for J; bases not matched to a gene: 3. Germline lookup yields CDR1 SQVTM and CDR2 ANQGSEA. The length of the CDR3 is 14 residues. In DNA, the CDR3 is TGCAGCGTTGCGGGGACTAGCGGGAGTTACGAGCAGTACTTC. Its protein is CSVAGTSGSYEQYF.

The CDR3 is CASSIDSAAGANYGYTF. The CDR3 DNA reads as TGTGCCAGTAGTATAGATTCGGCAGCCGGGGCTAACTATGGCTACACCTTC. The J gene is TRBJ1-2, the V gene TRBV19; D remains ambiguous. With 0 bases removed from V and 0 bases from J, the gap between germline ends came to 14 bases. The CDR3 covers 17 residues. Germline-derived CDR1 and CDR2 are LNHDA and SQIVND (reference sequence).

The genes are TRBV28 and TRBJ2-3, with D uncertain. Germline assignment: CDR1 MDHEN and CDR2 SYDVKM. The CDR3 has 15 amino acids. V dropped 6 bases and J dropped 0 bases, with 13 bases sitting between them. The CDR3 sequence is CASRGTAISTDTQYF. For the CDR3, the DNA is TGTGCCAGCAGGGGTACAGCCATTAGCACAGATACGCAGTATTTT.

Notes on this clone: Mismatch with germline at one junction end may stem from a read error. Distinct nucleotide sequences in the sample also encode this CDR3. The DNA of the CDR3 is TGTGCCAGTAGCGTAGGCCTCGGGGCTGAAGCTTTCTTT. Protein sequence: CASSVGLGAEAFF. The rearrangement joins TRBV9 to TRBJ1-1; D gene unclear. Germline assignment: CDR1 SGDLS and CDR2 YYNGEE. CDR3 length: 13 residues.

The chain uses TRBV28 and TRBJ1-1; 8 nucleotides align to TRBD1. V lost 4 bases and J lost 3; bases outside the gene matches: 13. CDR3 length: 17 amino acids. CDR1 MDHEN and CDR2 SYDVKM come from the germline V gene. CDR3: CASSSYRTGRKDTEAFF. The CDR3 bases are TGTGCCAGCAGTTCCTACCGGACAGGGAGGAAAGACACTGAAGCTTTCTTT. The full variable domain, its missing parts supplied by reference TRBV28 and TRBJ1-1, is DVKVTQSSRYLVKRTGEKVFLECVQDMDHENMFWYRQDPGLGLRLIYFSYDVKMKEKGDIPEGYSVSREKKERFSLILESASTNQTSMYLCASSSYRTGRKDTEAFFGQGTRLTVV.

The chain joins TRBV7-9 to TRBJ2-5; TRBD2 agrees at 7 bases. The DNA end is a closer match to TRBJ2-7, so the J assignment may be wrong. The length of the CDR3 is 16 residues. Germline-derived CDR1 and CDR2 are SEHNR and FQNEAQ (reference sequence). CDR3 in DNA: TGTGCCAGCAGCTTTATGGGGGGGAGCCTACGCCACGAGCAGTACTTC. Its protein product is CASSFMGGSLRHEQYF.

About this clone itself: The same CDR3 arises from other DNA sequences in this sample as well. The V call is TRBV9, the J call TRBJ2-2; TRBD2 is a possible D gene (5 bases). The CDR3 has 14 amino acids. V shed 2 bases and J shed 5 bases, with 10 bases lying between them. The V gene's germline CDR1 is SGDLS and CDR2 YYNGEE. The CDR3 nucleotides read TGTGCCAGCAGCGTCGCACCGGGGACCGGGGAGCTGTTTTTT. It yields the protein CASSVAPGTGELFF.

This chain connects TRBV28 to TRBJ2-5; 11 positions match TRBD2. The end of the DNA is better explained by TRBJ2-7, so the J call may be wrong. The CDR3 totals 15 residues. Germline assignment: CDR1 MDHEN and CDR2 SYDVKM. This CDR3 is CASTGLAEFGYEQYF. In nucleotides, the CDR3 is TGTGCCAGCACGGGACTAGCGGAATTCGGCTACGAGCAGTACTTC.

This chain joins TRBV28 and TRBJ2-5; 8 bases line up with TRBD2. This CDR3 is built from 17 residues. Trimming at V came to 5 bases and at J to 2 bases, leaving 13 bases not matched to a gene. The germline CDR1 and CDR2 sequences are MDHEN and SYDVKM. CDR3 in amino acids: CASSTRVLADLQETQYF. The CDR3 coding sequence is TGTGCCAGCAGTACAAGGGTACTAGCGGACCTTCAAGAGACCCAGTACTTC.

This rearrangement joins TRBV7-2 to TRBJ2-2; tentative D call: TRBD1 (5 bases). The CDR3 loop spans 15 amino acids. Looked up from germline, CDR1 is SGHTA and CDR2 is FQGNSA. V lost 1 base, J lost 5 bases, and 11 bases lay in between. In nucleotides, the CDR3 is TGTGCCAGCAGCTTAGAGGGGATGGGGACCGGGGAGCTGTTTTTT. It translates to CASSLEGMGTGELFF.

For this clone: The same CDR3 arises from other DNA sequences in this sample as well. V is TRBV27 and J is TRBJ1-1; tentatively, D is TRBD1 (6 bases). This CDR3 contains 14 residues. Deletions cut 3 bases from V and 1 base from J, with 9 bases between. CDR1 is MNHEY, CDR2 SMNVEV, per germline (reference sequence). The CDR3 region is CASSLRGPNTEAFF. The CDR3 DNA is TGTGCCAGCAGTTTGCGGGGGCCGAACACTGAAGCTTTCTTT.